This TCR beta chain was recovered during a study of human T cells and chemical hapten exposure (dated by TCRdb to the early 2020s). About the study as a whole: For sensitization, 2% DPC in acetone was applied to a 2 cm by 2 cm area of upper inner arm skin. Patch testing on the upper back used Finn chambers containing 0.01% DPC, with scoring done after 6 days according to International Contact Dermatitis Research Group standards. Blood was sampled from patients pre-sensitization (week 0) and at 2, 6 and about 24 weeks after DPC sensitization. Libraries were pooled for sequencing, and variation in per-sample TCR yields was attributed mainly to small differences in library volumes within the pool. Alopecia areata with under or over 50% scalp involvement, alopecia totalis and alopecia universalis were represented in the patient cohort, which was mostly female. Throughout the study period of about 25 weeks, patients also received therapeutic DPC doses to the scalp every week. The study tracked peripheral blood TCR repertoire changes in vivo during primary and secondary sensitization to the hapten diphenylcyclopropenone (DPC) in alopecia patients. About 27 alopecia patients gave blood for TCR sequencing at one to four time points (pre-sensitization, 2, 6 and 24 weeks). Each blood RNA sample was used to sequence both TCR alpha and TCR beta chains. Broad study findings and their caveats: Patch test score was positively correlated with the number of PT1 expanded TCRs, with significance at thresholds 8, 16 and 32 but not at 4. Significantly more large CDR3 similarity clusters were formed by expanded TCRs than by pre-sensitization or healthy control sets, consistent with antigen-driven responses. The number of TCRs above 1 in 1000 frequency did not change with DPC sensitization; there was no evidence of global repertoire structure alterations. Because all patients had alopecia, a presumed autoimmune disease, the immune response of the patients might differ from that of healthy individuals. Repeated subsampling changed both the strength of the expansion versus patch-test correlation and the threshold at which that correlation became significant.

CDR1 and CDR2 were assigned from the germline V gene as SGDLS and YYNGEE. The CDR3, from cysteine to phenylalanine, totals 17 residues. The kept DNA is CDR3 alone, 51 bases in frame from the first base. At the junction V is shortened by 0 bases and J by 0 bases, with 15 bases in between. This clonotype counts as medium-sized (0.01 to 0.1%). Its antigen is not yet known. Base qualities are missing; no much larger clone stands one base away. Read against the paper, the sample's time point label means: pre-sensitization, week 0. The treatment or condition label for this specimen denotes: therapeutic diphenylcyclopropenone sensitization with weekly scalp DPC. Total RNA was isolated from unfractionated whole blood collected in Tempus Blood RNA tubes. Blood at each patch-test visit was drawn before the patch test was applied. Patients were eligible if aged 18 to 70, diagnosed with alopecia and judged suitable for DPC therapy, and pregnant patients were excluded.

The library was made by RACE. TCRdb shows the sequencer as NextSeq 500. During library preparation, unique molecular identifiers were attached to individual cDNA molecules so that TCRs could be counted quantitatively and reproducibly. On the authors' methods: The median number of TCRs per sample was approximately 98,000, ranging from about 20,000 to 750,000. V, J and CDR3 annotation of the TCR reads was performed with the Decombinator software suite. To make PS versus PT1 abundance plots, every sample was subsampled to the same number of TCRs (28,000). Expanded TCRs were defined as absent before sensitization and observed at least eight times at the 2-week time point. The public sequencing data were trimmed at Q25 with fastp and processed into clonotypes with MiXCR by TCRdb, which kept only in-frame beta chains. Duplicate CDR3 protein sequences are folded into a single record with the most common DNA and genes. TCRdb, not the original authors, processed these V and J calls. This sample gives tens of thousands of distinct CDR3 sequences in total; less than 15% of them show up just once. Clones ranked in the top ten supply about 2.1% of the sample.

The receptor was derived from a woman aged 40 to 55 with alopecia areata. Some clones in this sample may be carry-over from other donors' samples. Sequencing used whole blood, obtained in connection with sensitization to the hapten diphenylcyclopropenone (DPC). The chain is encoded by TRBV9 joined to TRBJ2-5; no D segment can be confidently identified. In nucleotide form, the sequence is TGTGCCAGCAGCGTAGAGAAGACTTCTAGGTACCAAGAGACCCAGTACTTC. Its protein product is CASSVEKTSRYQETQYF.